This T cell receptor beta chain stems from a study of regulatory T cells in long-lasting Graves disease. The CDR3 covers 15 residues. V lost 2 bases to trimming and J lost 6 bases; unmatched junction nucleotides: 8. CDR1 is WSHSY and CDR2 is SAAADI in the germline V gene. Time point here: persistent/refractory GD, antithyroid drugs over 5 years with positive TRAb. There was RNA extracted from PBMCs, and the TCR library was made from it. The authors diagnosed Graves' disease using American Thyroid Association guidelines. CDR3 regions were amplified by Arm-PCR using iRepertoire HTBI primers to build TCR beta libraries. A single record per CDR3 protein comes from TCRdb applying MiXCR to the multiplex PCR reads. Here the sample spans almost 350,000 distinct CDR3 sequences, around a fifth being singletons.

The sequencing used peripheral blood mononuclear cells (PBMCs), collected when the disease was refractory, from a patient treated with antithyroid drugs. J is TRBJ2-5 and V is TRBV10-2, with 8 bases lining up with TRBD1. The clonotype was recovered from a female donor with Graves disease. The chain's CDR3 is CASSEPDRVLKTQYF. The CDR3 nucleotides read TGCGCCAGCAGTGAGCCGGACAGGGTTTTGAAGACCCAGTACTTC.